This note documents a single TCR beta chain sequence. This sample stems from a study of CD8 T cells in Susac syndrome. Negative isolation yielded the CD8+ and CD4+ T cells, while FACS enriched the TEMRA cells. This CDR3 is 12 amino acids long. V dropped 0 bases and J dropped 3 bases, with 2 bases sitting between them. The germline gives CDR1 MGHRA, CDR2 YSYEKL. RNA was extracted with the RNeasy kit, and a quantity of about 0.45 to 1 ug was reverse transcribed using random hexamers. Across 54 Vbeta and 13 Jbeta, immunoSEQ multiplex PCR amplified TCR beta CDR3. TCRdb used MiXCR to reprocess the immunoSEQ multiplex PCR reads, holding one entry per CDR3 protein. The repertoire has about 150,000 distinct CDR3 sequences, roughly 95% of them found once; the top ten carry 0.14% to 0.15%.

The gene calls are TRBV4-1 and TRBJ1-1; D remains ambiguous. This sequence was found in a human donor with multiple sclerosis. The specimen sequenced was CD8+ T cells from PBMCs. The chain's CDR3 is CASSQDYTEAFF. As DNA, the CDR3 is TGCGCCAGCAGCCAAGATTACACTGAAGCTTTCTTT.